Sequencing of this TCR beta chain was carried out in a study of regulatory T cells in long-lasting Graves disease. Investigators prepared the TCR beta libraries by applying iRepertoire HTBI primers and Arm-PCR of CDR3 regions. TCRdb re-analysed the multiplex PCR reads in MiXCR, keeping a single row per CDR3 protein. This table has 400,000 to 500,000 distinct CDR3 sequences, 16% appearing once. This clonotype showed up many times. The sample's time point: newly diagnosed GD, antithyroid drugs for less than 3 months. With RNA extracted from PBMCs as input, the TCR library was made. The sample was also reused in another study, on T cells in Graves' hyperthyroidism and ophthalmopathy.

The receptor comes from a woman aged 25 to 39 with Graves disease. The sequencing here drew on peripheral blood mononuclear cells (PBMCs), taken at new diagnosis, from a patient treated with antithyroid drugs.

CDR3 DNA sequence: TGTGCCAGCGAAAAGGCCGGTGGCGGCTACACCTTC. This translates into CASEKAGGGYTF. The V gene is TRBV28, the J gene TRBJ1-2; D gene unclear. The ends were cut back, 8 bases at V and 8 bases at J, with 15 bases in the middle. CDR1 and CDR2 from the germline V gene are MDHEN and SYDVKM. The CDR3 is 12 residues long.